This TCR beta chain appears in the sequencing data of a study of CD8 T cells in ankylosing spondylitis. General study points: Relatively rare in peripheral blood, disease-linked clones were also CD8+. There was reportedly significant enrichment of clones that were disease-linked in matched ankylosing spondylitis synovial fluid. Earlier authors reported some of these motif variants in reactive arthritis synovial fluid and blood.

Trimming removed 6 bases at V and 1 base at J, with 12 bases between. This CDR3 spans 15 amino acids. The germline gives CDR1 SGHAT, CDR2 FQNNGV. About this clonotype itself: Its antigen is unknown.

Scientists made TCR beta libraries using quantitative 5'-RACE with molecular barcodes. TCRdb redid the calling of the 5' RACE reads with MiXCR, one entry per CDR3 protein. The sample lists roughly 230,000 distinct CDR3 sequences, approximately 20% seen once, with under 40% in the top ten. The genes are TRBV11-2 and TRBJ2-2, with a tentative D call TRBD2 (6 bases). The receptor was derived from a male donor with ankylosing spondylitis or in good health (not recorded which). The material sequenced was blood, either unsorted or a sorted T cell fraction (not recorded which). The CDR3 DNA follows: TGTGCCAGCAGGACGGGACTCCGGAACACCGGGGAGCTGTTTTTT. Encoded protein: CASRTGLRNTGELFF. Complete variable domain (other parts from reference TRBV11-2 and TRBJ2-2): EAGVAQSPRYKIIEKRQSVAFWCNPISGHATLYWYQQILGQGPKLLIQFQNNGVVDDSQLPKDRFSAERLKGVDSTLKIQPAKLEDSAVYLCASRTGLRNTGELFFGEGSRLTVL.